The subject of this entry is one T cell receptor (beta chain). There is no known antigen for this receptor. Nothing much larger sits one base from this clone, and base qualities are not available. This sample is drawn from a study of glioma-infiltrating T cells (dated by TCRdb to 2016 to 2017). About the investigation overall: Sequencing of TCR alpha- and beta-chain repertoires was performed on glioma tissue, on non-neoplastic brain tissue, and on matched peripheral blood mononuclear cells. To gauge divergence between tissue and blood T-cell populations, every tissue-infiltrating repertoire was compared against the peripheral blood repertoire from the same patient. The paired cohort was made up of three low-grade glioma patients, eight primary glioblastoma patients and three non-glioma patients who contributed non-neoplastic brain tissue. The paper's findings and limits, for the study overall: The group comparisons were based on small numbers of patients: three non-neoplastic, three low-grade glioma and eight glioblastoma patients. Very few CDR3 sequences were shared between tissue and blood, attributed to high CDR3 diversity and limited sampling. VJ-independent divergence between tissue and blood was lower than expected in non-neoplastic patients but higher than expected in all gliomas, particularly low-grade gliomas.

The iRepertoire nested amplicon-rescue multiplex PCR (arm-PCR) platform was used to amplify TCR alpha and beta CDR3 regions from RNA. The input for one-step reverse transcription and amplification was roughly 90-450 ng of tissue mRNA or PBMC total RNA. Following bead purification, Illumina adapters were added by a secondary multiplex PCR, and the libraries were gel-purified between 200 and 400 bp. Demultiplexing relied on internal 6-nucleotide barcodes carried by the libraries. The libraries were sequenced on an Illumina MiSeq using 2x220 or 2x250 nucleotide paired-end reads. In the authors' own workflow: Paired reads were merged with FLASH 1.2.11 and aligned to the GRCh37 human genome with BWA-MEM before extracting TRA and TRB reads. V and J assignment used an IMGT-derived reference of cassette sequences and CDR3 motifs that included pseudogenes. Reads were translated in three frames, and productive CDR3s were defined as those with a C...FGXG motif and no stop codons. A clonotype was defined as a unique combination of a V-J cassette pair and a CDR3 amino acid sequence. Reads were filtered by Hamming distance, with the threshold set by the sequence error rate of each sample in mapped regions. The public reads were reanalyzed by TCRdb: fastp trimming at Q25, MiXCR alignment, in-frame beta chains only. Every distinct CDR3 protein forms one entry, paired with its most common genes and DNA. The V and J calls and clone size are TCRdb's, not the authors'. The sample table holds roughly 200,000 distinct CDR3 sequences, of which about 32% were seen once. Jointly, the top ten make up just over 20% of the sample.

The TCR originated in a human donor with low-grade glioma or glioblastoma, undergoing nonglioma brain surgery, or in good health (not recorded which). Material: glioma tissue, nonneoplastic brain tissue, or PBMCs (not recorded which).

The sequence in DNA is TGCGCCAGCAGCTTACCGACCGGGGACAGACATGGCTACACCTTC. It encodes CASSLPTGDRHGYTF. In this chain, TRBV5-1 is recombined with TRBJ1-2; 7 junctional bases match TRBD1. Germline trimming: 2 bases from V, 6 bases from J; junction bases outside gene matches: 10. The CDR3 contains 15 residues, cysteine and phenylalanine counted. Just the 45-base CDR3 DNA is kept, in frame starting at base 1. CDR1 and CDR2 were assigned from the germline V gene as SGHRS and YFSETQ.